The T cell receptor (beta chain) described here comes from a study of T-cell reconstitution after alpha-beta-depleted transplantation in children. V lost 2 bases, J lost 6 bases, and 9 bases stayed unmatched. Germline V gene sequence: CDR1 KGHSH, CDR2 LQKENI. This CDR3 contains 16 residues. Unique molecular identifiers tagged the TCRbeta library. A single record per CDR3 protein comes from TCRdb applying MiXCR to the PCR reads. The sample shows roughly 500,000 distinct CDR3 sequences, about 18% of them seen only once. The sequence came from a human donor who donated a stem cell graft to a child with acute lymphoblastic leukemia. Source: PBMCs from the stem cell graft donor, taken from the stem cell graft. The genes are TRBV18 and TRBJ2-3; 9 bases agree with TRBD1. The CDR3 DNA reads TGTGCCAGCTCACCAAGGACAGGGGCCCTTACGGATACGCAGTATTTT. This codes for CASSPRTGALTDTQYF.